This is a list of T cell receptor beta chains from one sample in a study of early T cells in non-severe SARS-CoV-2 infection. TCRdb processed the 5' RACE reads anew with MiXCR; each CDR3 protein has one entry. The data hold about 100,000 distinct CDR3 sequences, with about 12% observed a single time. The specimen sequenced was whole blood. The source of these receptors is an adult who was a healthcare worker with PCR-confirmed SARS-CoV-2 infection or an uninfected control (not recorded which). Both conserved end residues are part of each CDR3. Each record gives: D gene, CDR3 length, clone size, J gene, V gene, CDR3 DNA, CDR3 protein. The D gene is left open where the match is weak. Clone size is stated in some rows and not others, as once, few, many or a class when expanded.

d_call: TRBD1; cdr3_length: 15; clone_size: few; j_call: TRBJ2-5; v_call: TRBV20-1; cdr3_nt: TGCAGTGCCCCTGGGGACAGCGGTAGAGGGGAGACCCAGTACTTC; cdr3_aa: CSAPGDSGRGETQYF
d_call: NA; cdr3_length: 20; clone_size: few; j_call: TRBJ2-2; v_call: TRBV3-1; cdr3_nt: TGTGCCAGCAGCCAAGAAGCTGGCGGGCAGGGAAGGCCCTCCTCCGGGGAGCTGTTTTTT; cdr3_aa: CASSQEAGGQGRPSSGELFF
d_call: NA; cdr3_length: 11; clone_size: NA; j_call: TRBJ2-7; v_call: TRBV12-3/TRBV12-4; cdr3_nt: TGTGCCAGCGGAAGAACCTACGAGCAGTACTTC; cdr3_aa: CASGRTYEQYF
d_call: NA; cdr3_length: 14; clone_size: many; j_call: TRBJ2-3; v_call: TRBV7-2; cdr3_nt: TGTGCCAGCAGCATCCGACGGCGCACAGATACGCAGTATTTT; cdr3_aa: CASSIRRRTDTQYF
d_call: NA; cdr3_length: 12; clone_size: many; j_call: TRBJ2-5; v_call: TRBV7-9; cdr3_nt: TGTGCCAGCAGCCTAAGTGGAGAGACCCAGTACTTC; cdr3_aa: CASSLSGETQYF
d_call: TRBD1; cdr3_length: 16; clone_size: few; j_call: TRBJ2-6; v_call: TRBV2; cdr3_nt: TGTGCCAGCAGTGAAGACAGGGGACCTGGGGCCAACGTCCTGACTTTC; cdr3_aa: CASSEDRGPGANVLTF
d_call: TRBD1; cdr3_length: 13; clone_size: many; j_call: TRBJ1-5; v_call: TRBV20-1; cdr3_nt: TGCAGTGCTAGGGACAGGGGGCATCAGCCCCAGCATTTT; cdr3_aa: CSARDRGHQPQHF
d_call: TRBD1; cdr3_length: 15; clone_size: many; j_call: TRBJ2-2; v_call: TRBV7-2; cdr3_nt: TGTGCCAGCAGCGGCACAGGGGTCGGTACCGGGGAGCTGTTTTTT; cdr3_aa: CASSGTGVGTGELFF
d_call: TRBD1; cdr3_length: 14; clone_size: many; j_call: TRBJ2-1; v_call: TRBV10-3; cdr3_nt: TGTGCCATCAGTGAGAGGACAGGGATGAATGAGCAGTTCTTC; cdr3_aa: CAISERTGMNEQFF
d_call: NA; cdr3_length: 15; clone_size: NA; j_call: TRBJ2-6; v_call: TRBV11-2; cdr3_nt: TGTGCCAGCAGCTTAGACAGCTCTGGGGCCAACGTCCTGACTTTC; cdr3_aa: CASSLDSSGANVLTF
d_call: NA; cdr3_length: 13; clone_size: NA; j_call: TRBJ1-2; v_call: TRBV6-5; cdr3_nt: TGTGCCAGCACCCCGACGGGCCTGGGAGGCTACACCTTC; cdr3_aa: CASTPTGLGGYTF
d_call: NA; cdr3_length: 14; clone_size: NA; j_call: TRBJ1-5; v_call: TRBV7-9; cdr3_nt: TGTGCCAGCAGCTCGGAGGTGAGCAGTCAGCCCCAGCATTTT; cdr3_aa: CASSSEVSSQPQHF
d_call: NA; cdr3_length: 15; clone_size: many; j_call: TRBJ2-1; v_call: TRBV19; cdr3_nt: TGTGCCAGTAGTCCCCGCCCAGGGGCGTTCAATGAGCAGTTCTTC; cdr3_aa: CASSPRPGAFNEQFF
d_call: NA; cdr3_length: 12; clone_size: few; j_call: TRBJ2-7; v_call: TRBV20-1; cdr3_nt: TGCAGTGCTAGCGGGGGATTCTACGAGCAGTACTTC; cdr3_aa: CSASGGFYEQYF
d_call: TRBD1; cdr3_length: 13; clone_size: once; j_call: TRBJ2-4; v_call: TRBV5-4; cdr3_nt: TGTGCCAGCAGCTTTCCGGGACAGAACATTCAGTACTTC; cdr3_aa: CASSFPGQNIQYF
d_call: TRBD1; cdr3_length: 15; clone_size: many; j_call: TRBJ2-2; v_call: TRBV7-8; cdr3_nt: TGTGCCAGCAGCTTCCGGGACAGGCGGACCGGGGAGCTGTTTTTT; cdr3_aa: CASSFRDRRTGELFF
d_call: TRBD1; cdr3_length: 13; clone_size: few; j_call: TRBJ2-1; v_call: TRBV20-1; cdr3_nt: TGCAGTGCTAGCCCGAATACCCGGGACAGGGAGTTCTTC; cdr3_aa: CSASPNTRDREFF
d_call: TRBD1; cdr3_length: 12; clone_size: NA; j_call: TRBJ2-5; v_call: TRBV29-1; cdr3_nt: TGCAGCGGTGGGACAGGCCAAGAGACCCAGTACTTC; cdr3_aa: CSGGTGQETQYF
d_call: NA; cdr3_length: 12; clone_size: NA; j_call: TRBJ1-2; v_call: TRBV6-5; cdr3_nt: TGTGCCAGCAGTTATCCCCTCTATGGCTACACCTTC; cdr3_aa: CASSYPLYGYTF
d_call: NA; cdr3_length: 13; clone_size: many; j_call: TRBJ1-2; v_call: TRBV19; cdr3_nt: TGTGCAGCTAGCGGACAGCCCTCTTATGGCTACACCTTC; cdr3_aa: CAASGQPSYGYTF
d_call: NA; cdr3_length: 15; clone_size: many; j_call: TRBJ1-3; v_call: TRBV28; cdr3_nt: TGTGCCAGCCTCCCGGGGGGCCGCTCTGGAAACACCATATATTTT; cdr3_aa: CASLPGGRSGNTIYF
d_call: NA; cdr3_length: 15; clone_size: NA; j_call: TRBJ1-4; v_call: TRBV27; cdr3_nt: TGTGCCAGCAGTTTAAGTCAAACAACTAATGAAAAACTGTTTTTT; cdr3_aa: CASSLSQTTNEKLFF
d_call: NA; cdr3_length: 13; clone_size: many; j_call: TRBJ1-2; v_call: TRBV12-3/TRBV12-4; cdr3_nt: TGTGCCAGCAGCTTAACAGGGAACTATGGCTACACCTTC; cdr3_aa: CASSLTGNYGYTF
d_call: TRBD1; cdr3_length: 16; clone_size: once; j_call: TRBJ1-1; v_call: TRBV5-1; cdr3_nt: TGCGCCAGCAGCCCATCGGACAGGGCGGCGAACACTGAAGCTTTCTTT; cdr3_aa: CASSPSDRAANTEAFF
d_call: TRBD2; cdr3_length: 15; clone_size: many; j_call: TRBJ2-7; v_call: TRBV5-6; cdr3_nt: TGTGCCAGCAGCTTCTCCTCTAGCGGGGCCTACGAGCAGTACTTC; cdr3_aa: CASSFSSSGAYEQYF
d_call: NA; cdr3_length: 15; clone_size: many; j_call: TRBJ2-3; v_call: TRBV2; cdr3_nt: TGTGCCAGCAGTGTCGACCGAGCTAGCACAGATACGCAGTATTTT; cdr3_aa: CASSVDRASTDTQYF
d_call: TRBD2; cdr3_length: 14; clone_size: NA; j_call: TRBJ2-3; v_call: TRBV29-1; cdr3_nt: TGCAGCGTCCGACTAGCGGCTGGCCCAGATACGCAGTATTTT; cdr3_aa: CSVRLAAGPDTQYF
d_call: NA; cdr3_length: 13; clone_size: NA; j_call: TRBJ1-1; v_call: TRBV10-1; cdr3_nt: TGCGCCAGCAGCAGGGGAATAGGGACTGAAGCTTTCTTT; cdr3_aa: CASSRGIGTEAFF
d_call: NA; cdr3_length: 13; clone_size: many; j_call: TRBJ1-5; v_call: TRBV5-1; cdr3_nt: TGCGCCAGCAGCAGGACAGGCAATCAGCCCCAGCATTTT; cdr3_aa: CASSRTGNQPQHF
d_call: TRBD2; cdr3_length: 15; clone_size: few; j_call: TRBJ2-1; v_call: TRBV18; cdr3_nt: TGTGCCAGCTCACCGACTAGCGGGGAATTTGGTGAGCAGTTCTTC; cdr3_aa: CASSPTSGEFGEQFF
d_call: NA; cdr3_length: 13; clone_size: NA; j_call: TRBJ2-2; v_call: TRBV7-2; cdr3_nt: TGTGCCAGCAGTACTCCGAACACCGGGGAGCTGTTTTTT; cdr3_aa: CASSTPNTGELFF
d_call: TRBD1; cdr3_length: 13; clone_size: many; j_call: TRBJ1-2; v_call: TRBV20-1; cdr3_nt: TGCAGTTCGAACACAGGGGGGAGAGATGGCTACACCTTC; cdr3_aa: CSSNTGGRDGYTF
d_call: NA; cdr3_length: 13; clone_size: many; j_call: TRBJ2-7; v_call: TRBV6-2/TRBV6-3; cdr3_nt: TGTGCCAGCAGGAAGGACGGGACCTACGAGCAGTACTTC; cdr3_aa: CASRKDGTYEQYF
d_call: NA; cdr3_length: 12; clone_size: many; j_call: TRBJ2-4; v_call: TRBV10-3; cdr3_nt: TGTGCCATCAGCCCTGCCGGAAACATTCAGTACTTC; cdr3_aa: CAISPAGNIQYF
d_call: NA; cdr3_length: 13; clone_size: few; j_call: TRBJ2-5; v_call: TRBV7-2; cdr3_nt: TGTGCCAGCAGCCGGGGCAGTGGGGAGACCCAGTACTTC; cdr3_aa: CASSRGSGETQYF
d_call: NA; cdr3_length: 14; clone_size: NA; j_call: TRBJ2-2; v_call: TRBV29-1; cdr3_nt: TGCAGCGTTGGTCGGGGAGCGAACACCGGGGAGCTGTTTTTT; cdr3_aa: CSVGRGANTGELFF
d_call: NA; cdr3_length: 17; clone_size: many; j_call: TRBJ2-7; v_call: TRBV29-1; cdr3_nt: TGCAGCGTTGCTTACGGCCTCCTACCTGACCAGGCGGGGAAGCAGTACTTC; cdr3_aa: CSVAYGLLPDQAGKQYF
d_call: NA; cdr3_length: 14; clone_size: many; j_call: TRBJ2-7; v_call: TRBV10-3; cdr3_nt: TGTGCCACTAGAATGGTTTGGCCCCAGGGGGAGCAGTACTTC; cdr3_aa: CATRMVWPQGEQYF
d_call: NA; cdr3_length: 13; clone_size: NA; j_call: TRBJ1-5; v_call: TRBV7-2; cdr3_nt: TGTGCCAGCAGCGTTCGTAGCAATCAGCCCCAGCATTTT; cdr3_aa: CASSVRSNQPQHF
d_call: NA; cdr3_length: 12; clone_size: NA; j_call: TRBJ2-3; v_call: TRBV9; cdr3_nt: TGTGCCAGCAGCGGCCCCACAGATACGCAGTATTTT; cdr3_aa: CASSGPTDTQYF
d_call: TRBD2; cdr3_length: 15; clone_size: NA; j_call: TRBJ2-2; v_call: TRBV7-8; cdr3_nt: TGTGCCAGCAGCTTGTTGCGGGGGGGCACCGGGGAGCTGTTTTTT; cdr3_aa: CASSLLRGGTGELFF
d_call: NA; cdr3_length: 14; clone_size: few; j_call: TRBJ2-1; v_call: TRBV24-1; cdr3_nt: TGTGCCACCAGCGCCGAGTGGTCGTACAATGAGCAGTTCTTC; cdr3_aa: CATSAEWSYNEQFF
d_call: NA; cdr3_length: 12; clone_size: many; j_call: TRBJ1-1; v_call: TRBV20-1; cdr3_nt: TGCAGTGCTAGACAGGGGACCACTGAAGCTTTCTTT; cdr3_aa: CSARQGTTEAFF
d_call: NA; cdr3_length: 13; clone_size: many; j_call: TRBJ1-5; v_call: TRBV28; cdr3_nt: TGTGCCAGCAGTTGGTATAGCAATCAGCCCCAGCATTTT; cdr3_aa: CASSWYSNQPQHF
d_call: NA; cdr3_length: 11; clone_size: many; j_call: TRBJ1-5; v_call: TRBV6-1; cdr3_nt: TGTGCCAGCAGAATGAATCAGCCCCAGCATTTT; cdr3_aa: CASRMNQPQHF
d_call: TRBD1; cdr3_length: 17; clone_size: few; j_call: TRBJ1-6; v_call: TRBV28; cdr3_nt: TGTGCCAGCAACAATCCACCAGGGGGCTCCTATAATTCACCCCTCCACTTT; cdr3_aa: CASNNPPGGSYNSPLHF
d_call: TRBD2; cdr3_length: 17; clone_size: once; j_call: TRBJ2-1; v_call: TRBV4-2; cdr3_nt: TGTGCCAGCAGCCCCGTAGCGGGGACACGGGCCTACAATGAGCAGTTCTTC; cdr3_aa: CASSPVAGTRAYNEQFF
d_call: TRBD1; cdr3_length: 16; clone_size: many; j_call: TRBJ1-5; v_call: TRBV2; cdr3_nt: TGTGCCAGCGCCAGACAGGGGGTGGGCATGAATCAGCCCCAGCATTTT; cdr3_aa: CASARQGVGMNQPQHF
d_call: TRBD2; cdr3_length: 16; clone_size: few; j_call: TRBJ2-6; v_call: TRBV12-3/TRBV12-4; cdr3_nt: TGTGCCAGCAGTGCCGCGGGGGTATCTGGGGCCAACGTCCTGACTTTC; cdr3_aa: CASSAAGVSGANVLTF
d_call: NA; cdr3_length: 14; clone_size: few; j_call: TRBJ1-2; v_call: TRBV18; cdr3_nt: TGTGCCAGCTCACTAGGTGACGGACACTTGGGCTACACCTTC; cdr3_aa: CASSLGDGHLGYTF
d_call: NA; cdr3_length: 12; clone_size: NA; j_call: TRBJ1-3; v_call: TRBV29-1; cdr3_nt: TGCAGCGTTGTGGAGATGGGAAACACCATATATTTT; cdr3_aa: CSVVEMGNTIYF
d_call: NA; cdr3_length: 13; clone_size: NA; j_call: TRBJ2-5; v_call: TRBV11-2; cdr3_nt: TGTGCCAGCAGCTTATTGTGGAAAGAGACCCAGTACTTC; cdr3_aa: CASSLLWKETQYF